Sequencing of this TCR beta chain was carried out in a study of a mutant IDH1 vaccine in newly diagnosed glioma. The time point here: week 5, during vaccination. With topical imiquimod, each dose of the vaccine consisted of 300 ug of mutant IDH1 20-mer peptide. The CDR3 runs 14 residues. The junction had 10 bases not matched to a gene; V was cut back by 8 bases and J by 5 bases. Germline V gene lookup returns CDR1 MDHEN and CDR2 SYDVKM. Sequencing used immunoSEQ multiplex PCR; TCRdb keeps in-frame clones, though not all of them. The repertoire includes around 58,000 clones, approximately 80% of them detected once, and roughly 3.5% sits in the top ten. Points on this clone: The antigen is unknown.

The sequence came from a man aged 25-45 years with glioma. The starting material was PBMCs, obtained from a glioma patient whose treatment included an IDH1 peptide vaccine. This chain connects TRBV28 to TRBJ2-3; TRBD1 aligns across 7 bases. CDR3 nucleotides: TGTGCCAGCGAGACTAAGGGGGCAGGAGATACGCAGTATTTT. As protein: CASETKGAGDTQYF.